Listed here are 29 T cell receptor beta chains from one sample, sequenced in a study of blood T cell repertoires in COVID-19 (dated by TCRdb to 2018 to 2020). Libraries were made using the immunoSEQ multiplex PCR assay. Held by TCRdb, this immuneACCESS table contains in-frame sequences only and omits some clones. Under half of the omission traces to an unresolved V gene where checked; the cause of the rest is unknown. Across this sample there are about 200,000 clones, with 70% to 85% seen only once. Of the sample, about 13% falls within the top ten clones. Material: peripheral blood. The receptors stem from a human donor in a cohort sampled during active COVID-19.

V usage is TRBV28 and J usage is TRBJ2-5; 7 bases fit TRBD2. V trimming: 5 bases; J trimming: 5 bases; junction bases outside the gene matches: 11. Germline CDR1 MDHEN, CDR2 SYDVKM. This CDR3 spans 15 amino acids. The DNA for the CDR3 is TGTGCCAGCAGTGGGTTATTGGGGAGGGTCGAGACCCAGTACTTC. This translates into CASSGLLGRVETQYF.

The V gene is TRBV4-1, the J gene TRBJ2-1, with 8 bases lining up with TRBD2. J gave up 13 bases and V 0 bases, and 14 bases lay outside the gene matches. The CDR3 sequence is 16 residues long. Germline values: CDR1 MGHRA, CDR2 YSYEKL. CDR3 DNA sequence: TGCGCCAGCAGCCAAGACCCCAGCGGGAGCGGGTTGGATCAGTTCTTC. This translates into CASSQDPSGSGLDQFF.

The rearrangement uses TRBV3-1 (or the pseudogene TRBV3-2) and TRBJ1-3, with TRBD1 as a possible D gene (5 bases). V gave up 4 bases and J gave up 1 base, with 8 bases separating them. The CDR3 is made up of 14 amino acids. Germline-derived CDR1 and CDR2 are LGHDT and YNNKEL (reference sequence). The CDR3 DNA reads as TGTGCCAGCAGCCCCAGGGCGTCTGGAAACACCATATATTTT. Its protein product is CASSPRASGNTIYF.

The CDR3 is CASSFRTGYEQYF. As DNA, the CDR3 is TGTGCCAGCAGCTTCCGGACAGGCTACGAGCAGTACTTC. The rearrangement joins TRBV5-5 to TRBJ2-7; 7 nucleotides align to TRBD1. Germline values: CDR1 SGHKS, CDR2 YYEKEE (reference sequence). V lost 2 bases to trimming and J lost 3 bases; unmatched junction nucleotides: 2. The CDR3 spans 13 residues.

The chain couples TRBV2 to TRBJ2-3; 12 nucleotides match TRBD2. Germline CDR1 SNHLY, CDR2 FYNNEI. This CDR3 has 16 amino acids. Unmatched junction bases numbered 10, after V lost 6 bases and J lost 6 bases. The DNA for the CDR3 is TGTGCCAGCAGCTACATTCTAGCGGGAGGGCGGGATACGCAGTATTTT. This translates into CASSYILAGGRDTQYF. The full variable domain, rest sourced from reference TRBV2 and TRBJ2-3, is EPEVTQTPSHQVTQMGQEVILRCVPISNHLYFYWYRQILGQKVEFLVSFYNNEISEKSEIFDDQFSVERPDGSNFTLKIRSTKLEDSAMYFCASSYILAGGRDTQYFGPGTRLTVL.

This clone has only one observation. J is TRBJ2-7 and V is TRBV11-2; TRBD1 matches 8 bases. Germline V gene lookup returns CDR1 SGHAT and CDR2 FQNNGV. The CDR3 covers 16 residues. After removal of 6 bases from V and 0 bases from J, the junction contained 10 bases not matched to a gene. Here the CDR3 DNA reads TGTGCCAGCAGAAAACTCCGGGACAGGCCCTCCTACGAGCAGTACTTC. Amino acid sequence: CASRKLRDRPSYEQYF.

This clone occurred once. The V call is TRBV28, the J call TRBJ2-3; the D gene is possibly TRBD1 (6 bases). The V gene lost 6 bases and the J gene lost 10 bases, with 14 bases spanning the gap. The germline CDR1 and CDR2 sequences are MDHEN and SYDVKM. The CDR3 contains 12 residues. CDR3 sequence (DNA): TGTGCCAGCAGGCAGGGACATATGGCGCAGTATTTT. As protein: CASRQGHMAQYF.

The chain joins TRBV6-4 to TRBJ1-1; 7 bases match TRBD1. Per the germline V gene, CDR1 is MRHNA and CDR2 is SNTAGT. This CDR3 has 13 residues. Trimming at V came to 4 bases and at J to 9 bases, leaving 8 bases not matched to a gene. The CDR3 sequence: CASSANRDRKAFF. The CDR3 DNA reads as TGTGCCAGCAGTGCAAACAGGGACAGAAAAGCTTTCTTT.

In its sample, this clone ranks as large. The gene calls are TRBV6-5 and TRBJ1-1; D gene unclear. The CDR3 consists of 13 residues. V lost 6 bases, J lost 5 bases, and 13 bases lay in between. Germline values: CDR1 MNHEY, CDR2 SVGAGI. The CDR3 loop is CASRFSGSTEAFF. In DNA, the CDR3 is TGTGCCAGCAGATTTTCAGGAAGTACTGAAGCTTTCTTT.

This chain connects TRBV2 to TRBJ2-7; D is perhaps TRBD2 (5 bases). CDR1 is SNHLY, CDR2 FYNNEI, per germline. Trimming took off 5 bases at V and 5 bases at J, with 19 bases between the two ends. The CDR3 is 15 amino acids. The CDR3 nucleotides read TGTGCCAGCAGTAAGATACCGGGAACCGCGGACGAGCAGTACTTC. Its translation: CASSKIPGTADEQYF.

The V gene is TRBV2, the J gene TRBJ2-3; the match to TRBD1 covers 9 bases. V gave up 4 bases and J gave up 6 bases; unmatched junction bases: 5. The CDR3 loop spans 14 amino acids. CDR1 SNHLY and CDR2 FYNNEI come from the germline V gene. CDR3 bases: TGTGCCAGCAGTGGGGACAGGGAGACGGATACGCAGTATTTT. Amino acids: CASSGDRETDTQYF. The full variable domain, rest sourced from reference TRBV2 and TRBJ2-3, is EPEVTQTPSHQVTQMGQEVILRCVPISNHLYFYWYRQILGQKVEFLVSFYNNEISEKSEIFDDQFSVERPDGSNFTLKIRSTKLEDSAMYFCASSGDRETDTQYFGPGTRLTVL.

In nucleotides, the CDR3 is TGTGCCAGCAGGCTGGGACTAGCGCGAACCGGGGAGCTGTTTTTT. Translated: CASRLGLARTGELFF. The gene calls are TRBV27 and TRBJ2-2; 10 bases map to TRBD2. The CDR3 sequence is 15 residues long. CDR1 and CDR2 (germline): MNHEY, SMNVEV (reference sequence). J gave up 5 bases and V 6 bases, and 6 bases lay outside the gene matches.

The J gene is TRBJ1-1, the V gene TRBV5-1; maybe TRBD1 (5 bases). CDR3 length: 14 residues. The ends were cut back, 2 bases at V and 11 bases at J, with 19 bases in the middle. Germline assignment: CDR1 SGHRS and CDR2 YFSETQ. The CDR3 loop reads CASSLEGRAGRAFF. CDR3 bases: TGCGCCAGCAGCTTAGAGGGAAGGGCGGGGCGCGCTTTCTTT.

This clone appeared once. Additional DNA sequences in this sample encode the identical CDR3. The genes are TRBV18 and TRBJ1-1; 7 bases match TRBD1. The CDR3 runs to 14 residues. V lost 3 bases, J lost 1 base, and 2 bases stayed unmatched. CDR1 and CDR2 from the germline V gene are KGHSH and LQKENI. The CDR3 nucleotides read TGTGCCAGCTCACCGCAGGGGGGGAACACTGAAGCTTTCTTT. Translated, it gives CASSPQGGNTEAFF.

The chain carries TRBV19 and TRBJ2-3, with TRBD2 as a possible D gene (5 bases). The CDR3 has 13 amino acids. V was trimmed by 7 bases and J by 5 bases, leaving 13 bases between them. The germline gives CDR1 LNHDA, CDR2 SQIVND (reference sequence). The CDR3 coding sequence is TGTGCCAGTATTAATGGTCGGGGAGATACGCAGTATTTT. This sequence encodes CASINGRGDTQYF.

The chain links TRBV18 to TRBJ1-5; weak D call: TRBD1 (5 bases). The CDR3 contains 14 residues. V was cut by 3 bases and J by 6 bases, with 12 bases left in between. The germline CDR1 and CDR2 sequences are KGHSH and LQKENI. This chain's CDR3 is CASSPSRDGQPQHF. The CDR3 bases are TGTGCCAGCTCACCCTCCAGGGATGGTCAGCCCCAGCATTTT.

V is TRBV2 and J is TRBJ1-2; TRBD1 might be the D (5 bases). V was shortened by 3 bases and J by 2 bases, with 10 bases between the two germline ends. Germline V CDR1 and CDR2: SNHLY, FYNNEI. This CDR3 is built from 14 residues. The CDR3: CASSDGRANYGYTF. CDR3 in DNA: TGTGCCAGCAGTGACGGCAGGGCAAACTATGGCTACACCTTC.

The gene calls are TRBV6-4 and TRBJ1-1; 8 bases are shared with TRBD1. J was trimmed by 5 bases and V by 4 bases; bases with no gene match: 3. This CDR3 spans 13 amino acids. CDR1 MRHNA and CDR2 SNTAGT come from the germline V gene. In DNA, the CDR3 is TGTGCCAGCAGTGCGGACAGGGTAACTGAAGCTTTCTTT. This encodes CASSADRVTEAFF.

V gene TRBV2 combines with J gene TRBJ2-5; the D gene is possibly TRBD1 (5 bases). CDR1 SNHLY and CDR2 FYNNEI come from the germline V gene. The CDR3 is 14 residues long. With 2 bases removed from V and 5 bases from J, the gap between germline ends came to 12 bases. The CDR3 region has the DNA TGTGCCAGCAGTGAAAGGGCAGGGATGGAGACCCAGTACTTC. Residues: CASSERAGMETQYF. Complete variable domain (other parts from reference TRBV2 and TRBJ2-5): EPEVTQTPSHQVTQMGQEVILRCVPISNHLYFYWYRQILGQKVEFLVSFYNNEISEKSEIFDDQFSVERPDGSNFTLKIRSTKLEDSAMYFCASSERAGMETQYFGPGTRLLVL.

The gene calls are TRBV11-1 and TRBJ2-5; unclear D gene. V was cut by 0 bases and J by 1 base, with 6 bases left in between. The germline V gene has CDR1 SGHAT and CDR2 FQDESV (reference sequence). CDR3 length: 14 amino acids. As DNA, the CDR3 is TGTGCCAGCAGCTTAGCTCCGGTCCAAGAGACCCAGTACTTC. Translation: CASSLAPVQETQYF.

The chain has TRBV25-1 and TRBJ1-1; TRBD1 might be the D (5 bases). The CDR3 length is 13 residues. V was clipped by 7 bases and J by 0 bases, with 9 bases between them. Looked up from germline, CDR1 is MGHDK and CDR2 is SYGVNS. Here the CDR3 reads CASTPGLNTEAFF. The CDR3 coding sequence is TGTGCCAGCACCCCAGGGCTGAACACTGAAGCTTTCTTT. Drawing the rest from reference TRBV25-1 and TRBJ1-1, the complete variable domain is EADIYQTPRYLVIGTGKKITLECSQTMGHDKMYWYQQDPGMELHLIHYSYGVNSTEKGDLSSESTVSRIRTEHFPLTLESARPSHTSQYLCASTPGLNTEAFFGQGTRLTVV.

This chain connects TRBV28 to TRBJ1-2; D perhaps matches TRBD1 (6 bases). In germline, CDR1 is MDHEN, CDR2 SYDVKM. The germline V and J ends were trimmed by 5 bases and 8 bases, with 18 bases remaining between them. The CDR3 has 14 amino acids. The CDR3, as DNA: TGTGCCAGCAGTCTCGACAAAACTCAGGGGGGCTACACCTTC. It is translated as CASSLDKTQGGYTF.

The rearrangement links TRBV2 to TRBJ1-5; D call uncertain. V was clipped by 1 base and J by 6 bases, with 10 bases between them. The CDR3 extends over 14 amino acids. Germline lookup yields CDR1 SNHLY and CDR2 FYNNEI. The CDR3 DNA is TGTGCCAGCAGTGAAGAAGGCCTAGGTCAGCCCCAGCATTTT. It encodes CASSEEGLGQPQHF.

About this clone itself: Different DNA sequences within this sample yield the same CDR3. CDR3 coding DNA: TGCGCCAGCAGCCCCGGACAGGGCTCCTACGAGCAGTACTTC. It yields the protein CASSPGQGSYEQYF. The V and J genes are TRBV5-1 and TRBJ2-7; TRBD1 aligns across 8 bases. Germline V lookup: CDR1 SGHRS, CDR2 YFSETQ. V gave up 4 bases and J gave up 0 bases; unmatched junction bases: 3. This CDR3 has 14 amino acids.

In this sample, this clone turned up a few times. Other DNA sequences in the sample encode the same CDR3. The genes are TRBV5-1 and TRBJ1-1; D unclear. The CDR3 extends over 12 amino acids. CDR1 and CDR2 from the germline V gene are SGHRS and YFSETQ. V was shortened by 2 bases and J by 3 bases, with 5 bases between the two germline ends. CDR3 sequence (DNA): TGCGCCAGCAGCTTCGGGGACACTGAAGCTTTCTTT. Translating gives CASSFGDTEAFF.

This rearrangement joins TRBV5-1 to TRBJ2-3; D might be TRBD2 (6 bases). Per the germline V gene, CDR1 is SGHRS and CDR2 is YFSETQ. The ends were cut back, 0 bases at V and 1 base at J, with 12 bases in the middle. CDR3 length equals 16 residues. This CDR3 is CASSLAQVAGTDTQYF. CDR3 DNA: TGCGCCAGCAGCTTGGCCCAGGTAGCGGGCACAGATACGCAGTATTTT.

V is TRBV18 and J is TRBJ2-5; 8 nucleotides match TRBD2. The CDR3 spans 16 residues. Losses at the gene ends were 8 bases for V and 7 bases for J; bases not matched to a gene: 18. CDR1 KGHSH and CDR2 LQKENI come from the germline V gene. CDR3 sequence (DNA): TGTGCCAGCACCCCCGAGCTGGCGGGAGGACCGTGGACCCAGTACTTC. It encodes CASTPELAGGPWTQYF.

This rearrangement joins TRBV28 to TRBJ2-1, with 9 bases lining up with TRBD1. CDR1 and CDR2 (germline): MDHEN, SYDVKM. The CDR3 is made up of 13 amino acids. V trimming: 6 bases; J trimming: 15 bases; junction bases outside the gene matches: 12. Here the CDR3 DNA reads TGTGCCAGCAGCGGGACAGGGCGACTCTCCGGGTTCTTC. Its translation is CASSGTGRLSGFF.

The DNA for the CDR3 is TGTGCCAGCAGTCTCTGGACTAGCGGGAGTTACGAGCAGTACTTC. Amino acid sequence: CASSLWTSGSYEQYF. V is TRBV28 and J is TRBJ2-7; 13 bases are shared with TRBD2. In germline, CDR1 is MDHEN, CDR2 SYDVKM. The CDR3 extends over 15 amino acids. J was trimmed by 4 bases and V by 5 bases; bases with no gene match: 5.